This T cell receptor beta chain was sequenced during a study of T cell responses to AZD1222 COVID-19 vaccine. Across the study: Researchers grouped second doses given at about 4 or about 12 weeks into one pool.

V was trimmed by 0 bases and J by 5 bases, leaving 9 bases between them. Germline V gene lookup returns CDR1 SGDLS and CDR2 YYNGEE. CDR3 length equals 14 residues. This clone was observed a single time. Clones were read by immunoSEQ multiplex PCR, and TCRdb kept only the in-frame ones, dropping some. The table shows about 120,000 clones, with about 90% occurring only once. This TCR was sampled from an adult in good health. The material sequenced was peripheral blood, taken on day 0 of AZD1222 vaccination. The V call is TRBV9, the J call TRBJ1-5, with D tentatively TRBD1 (6 bases). The CDR3, as DNA: TGTGCCAGCAGCGTAGGGGACACTTATCAGCCCCAGCATTTT. Its translation: CASSVGDTYQPQHF.